These 15 T cell receptor beta chains came from one sample sequenced in a study of T cell repertoires in cytomegalovirus infection. Their cognate antigens are unknown. TCRdb analysed the reads with MiXCR anew, one entry per CDR3 protein. The table lists roughly 90,000 distinct CDR3 sequences, 24% of them singletons, with 50% in the top ten. The source was CD8+ T cells from cultured PBMCs, collected from culture after CMV antigen stimulation. The receptors here all came from a human donor in good health (CMV status not recorded). Some clones in this sample may be carry-over from other donors' samples.

This clonotype has more than one count but fewer than ten. The CDR3 bases are TGTGCCAGTAGTATAGATCTCGGACAGGGTACTAACTATGGCTACACCTTC. Amino acids: CASSIDLGQGTNYGYTF. This sequence joins TRBV19 and TRBJ1-2, with TRBD1 matching over 8 bases. Germline CDR1 LNHDA, CDR2 SQIVND (reference sequence). The CDR3 totals 17 residues. V shed 0 bases, J shed 0 bases, and the junction held 6 bases outside the gene matches.

V usage is TRBV9 and J usage is TRBJ2-1; 13 bases are shared with TRBD2. Germline-derived CDR1 and CDR2 are SGDLS and YYNGEE. Trimming at V came to 0 bases and at J to 10 bases, leaving 7 bases not matched to a gene. This CDR3 comprises 16 residues. For the CDR3, the DNA is TGTGCCAGCAGCGTAGAGGAGACTAGCGGGAGGCACGAGCAGTTCTTC. It is translated as CASSVEETSGRHEQFF.

The CDR3 nucleotides are TGTGCCAGCAGCCACCCTGGGAGGGCGGGCACCGGGGAGCTGTTTTTT. Protein sequence: CASSHPGRAGTGELFF. This sequence joins TRBV12-3 or TRBV12-4 and TRBJ2-2; 7 nucleotides align to TRBD2. J gave up 4 bases and V 6 bases, and 11 bases lay outside the gene matches. The CDR3 runs 16 residues.

This clonotype was observed a handful of times. The V gene is TRBV27, the J gene TRBJ1-6, with 8 bases aligning to TRBD1. The junction had 10 bases not matched to a gene; V was cut back by 5 bases and J by 10 bases. The CDR3 loop spans 15 amino acids. Germline values: CDR1 MNHEY, CDR2 SMNVEV (reference sequence). The CDR3 region is CASSPGQGLWSPLHF. For the CDR3, the DNA is TGTGCCAGCAGTCCCGGACAGGGTTTATGGTCACCCCTCCACTTT.

There are a few counts of this clonotype. The V and J genes are TRBV12-3 or TRBV12-4 and TRBJ2-1; the D gene is possibly TRBD2 (6 bases). Trimming removed 8 bases from V and 4 bases from J, with 12 bases in between. The CDR3 loop spans 13 amino acids. CDR3: CASLYGGYNEQFF. CDR3 nucleotide sequence: TGTGCCAGCTTATACGGAGGGTACAATGAGCAGTTCTTC.

Concerning this clonotype: The junction shows a germline mismatch at one end, possibly a read error. The chain couples TRBV20-1 to TRBJ2-3, with D possibly TRBD1 on 5 matching bases. The CDR3 consists of 15 residues. The germline V gene has CDR1 DFQATT and CDR2 SNEGSKA (reference sequence). The CDR3 nucleotides read TGCGGTGCTAGAGCGATAGGGGTCAGCACAGATACGCAGTATTTT. Protein: CGARAIGVSTDTQYF.

Only a few counts were recorded for this clonotype. This chain joins TRBV20-1 and TRBJ1-1; D is unclear. V gave up 3 bases and J gave up 2 bases, with 7 bases separating them. This CDR3 is 12 amino acids long. Germline V gives CDR1 DFQATT, CDR2 SNEGSKA (reference sequence). The CDR3 DNA follows: TGCAGTGCTAGGTCTGGAAACACTGAAGCTTTCTTT. Residues: CSARSGNTEAFF.

The chain links TRBV13 to TRBJ2-7, with a possible D match to TRBD2 (5 bases). Trimming left V 8 bases short and J 5 bases short, with 19 bases between. The CDR3 has 14 residues. Looked up from germline, CDR1 is PRHDT and CDR2 is FYEKMQ (reference sequence). DNA for the CDR3: TGTGCCAGCCGTTGGGCGATTTACGGGGACGAGCAGTACTTC. Its translation is CASRWAIYGDEQYF. Full variable domain (missing parts from reference TRBV13 and TRBJ2-7): AAGVIQSPRHLIKEKRETATLKCYPIPRHDTVYWYQQGPGQDPQFLISFYEKMQSDKGSIPDRFSAQQFSDYHSELNMSSLELGDSALYFCASRWAIYGDEQYFGPGTRLTVT.

A few counts support this clonotype. This rearrangement joins TRBV12-3 or TRBV12-4 to TRBJ1-2; 8 bases agree with TRBD1. After removal of 6 bases from V and 8 bases from J, the junction contained 5 bases not matched to a gene. CDR3 size: 12 residues. The CDR3 DNA reads as TGTGCCAGCAGGACAGGGGCCGGCGGCTACACCTTC. The encoded protein is CASRTGAGGYTF.

This clonotype was picked up many times. The V gene is TRBV11-2, the J gene TRBJ2-7; possible D gene TRBD1, 8 bases. Trimming stripped 4 bases from V and 1 base from J, with 17 bases between. Germline V gives CDR1 SGHAT, CDR2 FQNNGV. This CDR3 region has 16 residues. CDR3 residues: CASSSGGQATSYEQYF. The CDR3 region has the DNA TGTGCCAGCAGCTCGGGGGGACAGGCCACTTCCTACGAGCAGTACTTC.

This clonotype has just a few counts. The chain is built from TRBV27 and TRBJ2-3; D is perhaps TRBD2 (6 bases). V shed 8 bases and J shed 1 base, with 22 bases lying between them. This CDR3 spans 17 amino acids. CDR1 and CDR2 from the germline V gene are MNHEY and SMNVEV (reference sequence). The CDR3 coding sequence is TGTGCCAGCTCCGGAGGGAGAGGGACGCTGGGCACAGATACGCAGTATTTT. Translated: CASSGGRGTLGTDTQYF.

This clonotype was seen ten or more times. The chain recombines TRBV12-3 or TRBV12-4 with TRBJ2-1; 9 positions agree with TRBD2. The CDR3 loop spans 12 amino acids. J was trimmed by 6 bases and V by 6 bases; bases with no gene match: 0. The CDR3 DNA reads TGTGCCAGCAGGACTAGCGGCAATGAGCAGTTCTTC. Its translation is CASRTSGNEQFF.

This clonotype was seen a handful of times. This chain connects TRBV7-9 to TRBJ1-2; D unclear. Germline V lookup: CDR1 SEHNR, CDR2 FQNEAQ (reference sequence). The CDR3 loop spans 13 amino acids. The V end lost 4 bases, the J end lost 6 bases, and 12 bases lay between the germline ends. The CDR3 DNA reads TGTGCCAGCAGCTGGGAAAACCGGAATGGCTACACCTTC. Protein product: CASSWENRNGYTF.

As to this clonotype: It may be a read error: a sequence one base away is much more abundant. The chain employs TRBV7-2 and TRBJ2-3, with no clear D. Per germline, CDR1 SGHTA and CDR2 FQGNSA. The CDR3 has 11 residues. The DNA of the CDR3 is TGTGCCAACAGCTTCAGTTCGGCGCAGTATTTT. This gives the protein CANSFSSAQYF. The whole variable domain, remainder taken from reference TRBV7-2 and TRBJ2-3, is GAGVSQSPSNKVTEKGKDVELRCDPISGHTALYWYRQSLGQGLEFLIYFQGNSAPDKSGLPSDRFSAERTGGSVSTLTIQRTQQEDSAVYLCANSFSSAQYFGPGTRLTVL.

J is TRBJ1-6 and V is TRBV18; 9 nucleotides line up with TRBD1. This CDR3 region has 17 residues. Per germline, CDR1 KGHSH and CDR2 LQKENI. The ends lost 4 bases at V and 0 bases at J; junction bases unmatched: 4. DNA for the CDR3: TGTGCCAGCTCACTAGGACAGGGGTCCTCCTATAATTCACCCCTCCACTTT. Residues: CASSLGQGSSYNSPLHF.